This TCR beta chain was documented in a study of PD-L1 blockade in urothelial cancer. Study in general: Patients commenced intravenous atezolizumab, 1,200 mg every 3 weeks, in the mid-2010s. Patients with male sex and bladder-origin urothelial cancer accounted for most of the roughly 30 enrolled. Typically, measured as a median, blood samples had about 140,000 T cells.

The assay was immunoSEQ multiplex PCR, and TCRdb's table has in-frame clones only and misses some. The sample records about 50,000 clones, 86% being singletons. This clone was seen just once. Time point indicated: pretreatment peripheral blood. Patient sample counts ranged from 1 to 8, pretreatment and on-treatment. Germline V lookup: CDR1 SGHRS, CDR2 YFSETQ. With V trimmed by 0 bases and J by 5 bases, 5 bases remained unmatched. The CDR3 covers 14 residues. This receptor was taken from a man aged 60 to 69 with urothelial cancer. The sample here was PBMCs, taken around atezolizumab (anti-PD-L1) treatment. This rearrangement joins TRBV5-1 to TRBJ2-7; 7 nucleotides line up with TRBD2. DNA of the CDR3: TGCGCCAGCAGCTTGGAAGGCGCGGGAGACGAGCAGTACTTC. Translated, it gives CASSLEGAGDEQYF.